This T cell receptor (beta chain) was recorded in a study of T cell responses to AZD1222 COVID-19 vaccine. Second-dose schedules of about 4 or about 12 weeks were combined. The V gene lost 4 bases and the J gene lost 5 bases, with 8 bases spanning the gap. CDR1 and CDR2 from the germline V gene are LGHDT and YNNKEL (reference sequence). CDR3 length equals 12 residues. Sequencing used immunoSEQ multiplex PCR; TCRdb keeps in-frame clones, though not all of them. The profile shows some 95,000 clones, approximately 88% of them singletons. The sample in question was peripheral blood, obtained 28 days after the second AZD1222 dose. The gene calls are TRBV3-1 (or the pseudogene TRBV3-2) and TRBJ1-2; D is ambiguous. The TCR comes from an adult who received the AZD1222 COVID-19 vaccine. CDR3 sequence: CASSRAKYGYTF. The DNA of the CDR3 is TGTGCCAGCAGCCGAGCAAAGTATGGCTACACCTTC.